This TCR beta chain emerged from a study of cytomegalovirus exposure and HLA in healthy donors. This CDR3 spans 15 amino acids. V was shortened by 0 bases and J by 7 bases, with 16 bases between the two germline ends. The germline V gene has CDR1 SGHRS and CDR2 YFSETQ. On this clone itself: Its antigen is still unknown.

Study-level points and caveats: In vitro experiments confirmed that a few CMV-associated chains were specific for CMV antigens.

Clones were read by immunoSEQ multiplex PCR, and TCRdb kept only the in-frame ones, dropping some. The table includes 250,000 to 350,000 clones, 88% detected once. The receptor comes from a man aged 30 to 39 in good health and CMV-seronegative. The specimen was PBMCs. This chain connects TRBV5-1 to TRBJ1-2; no firm D call. Written as DNA, the CDR3 is TGCGCCAGCAGCTTGGTTATTGCGGGTTCTGCTGGCTACACCTTC. This sequence encodes CASSLVIAGSAGYTF.